This T cell receptor beta chain stems from a study of cytomegalovirus exposure and HLA in healthy donors. The PCR made use of 60 Vbeta and 13 Jbeta primers. How the authors handled the data: Unique TCR beta chains totaled roughly 81 million in a later count, with roughly 10 million of them shared. Measured with immunoSEQ multiplex PCR; TCRdb has only the in-frame clones, and not every one. That table supplies the V and J calls and clone size; D and trimming were determined from the DNA. The sample includes about 160,000 clones, roughly 77% seen only once; the top ten take 1.9%. With respect to this clone: Its antigen is still unknown.

CDR3 length: 17 residues. With 4 bases clipped from V and 2 bases from J, the junction kept 11 bases outside the gene matches. Germline CDR1 is LNHDA and CDR2 is SQIVND (reference sequence). Study-wide points: Earlier analysis looked at TCR beta V segments, and most were productive about 87% or about 30% of the time. For TCR beta chains, V- and J-gene trimming was later linked to a missense DCLRE1C variant.

Sequences were obtained from PBMCs. The sequence was obtained from a woman between 18 and 29 years old in good health and CMV-seronegative. This chain uses TRBV19 with TRBJ2-3; 8 nucleotides align to TRBD2. In nucleotides, the CDR3 is TGTGCCAGTAGTACCGGACAGAAGCGGGGGTACACAGATACGCAGTATTTT. The encoded protein is CASSTGQKRGYTDTQYF.